Detailed here is one T cell receptor beta chain. The protocol was immunoSEQ multiplex PCR, while the TCRdb copy is restricted to in-frame clones and leaves out a portion. The repertoire has 84,000 or so clones, roughly 90% of them found once; the top ten carry roughly 7%. This sample was included in a study of identifying expanded T cells in peripheral blood. The CDR3 consists of 13 residues. The sequence derives from a person aged 18 to 70 in good health. The V gene is TRBV21-1, the J gene TRBJ1-1; the table calls TRBD1, which could not be checked here. TRBV21-1 counts as a pseudogene. Sequenced: blood. This CDR3 reads CASSKQGDTEAFF. The CDR3 coding sequence is TGTGCCAGCAGCAAACAGGGGGACACTGAAGCTTTCTTT.